This TCR beta chain was sequenced during a study of technical replicates of blood from a few donors. TCRdb keeps only in-frame clones here, not all; method: immunoSEQ multiplex PCR. The table includes approximately 79,000 clones, 80% to 95% detected once. The sequenced sample was T cells isolated from PBMCs. This TCR was recovered from a human donor in good health.

CDR3 coding DNA: TGTGCCAGCAGAGGGATCCAGGGGGCTGCAGATACGCAGTATTTT. Translation: CASRGIQGAADTQYF. This chain joins TRBV2 and TRBJ2-3; 8 nucleotides line up with TRBD1. The CDR3 runs 15 residues. V lost 6 bases to trimming and J lost 4 bases; unmatched junction nucleotides: 9. Germline-derived CDR1 and CDR2 are SNHLY and FYNNEI.